These T cell receptor beta chains were read from a single sample in a study of CDR3 diversity in severe acne. TCRdb reprocessed the PCR reads via MiXCR and lists one record per CDR3 protein. This table holds roughly 81,000 distinct CDR3 sequences, about 52% found once. The specimen was blood. These receptors were obtained from a male donor in good health, serving as a control. CDR3s include the opening cysteine and the closing phenylalanine or tryptophan. Fields, in order: D gene, V gene, clone size, J gene, CDR3 protein, CDR3 DNA. A D gene is named only where the DNA matches it firmly. Clone size, where shown, is once, few, many, or a class for clones that have expanded.

>NA|TRBV12-3/TRBV12-4|many|TRBJ1-4
CASSLWGGEEKLFF
TGTGCCAGCAGTTTGTGGGGGGGCGAAGAAAAACTGTTTTTT
>TRBD1|TRBV6-5|NA|TRBJ1-2
CASSIVSGQTRDNYGYTF
TGTGCCAGCAGCATCGTTTCGGGACAGACAAGGGATAACTATGGCTACACCTTC
>NA|TRBV20-1|NA|TRBJ1-2
CSARQGNRGYTF
TGCAGTGCTAGACAGGGAAACAGAGGCTACACCTTC
>TRBD2|TRBV29-1|few|TRBJ2-2
CSVEAGRGELFF
TGCAGCGTTGAAGCCGGGAGGGGGGAGCTGTTTTTT
>TRBD1|TRBV10-3|few|TRBJ1-2
CAISESGGQWNYGYTF
TGTGCCATCAGTGAGTCGGGGGGACAGTGGAACTATGGCTACACCTTC
>NA|TRBV20-1|NA|TRBJ2-1
CSARGTELSYNEQFF
TGCAGTGCTAGGGGGACTGAGCTATCCTACAATGAGCAGTTCTTC
>NA|TRBV9|many|TRBJ2-7
CASSGLGENEQYF
TGTGCCAGCAGCGGTTTAGGGGAGAACGAGCAGTACTTC
>NA|TRBV7-3|few|TRBJ1-1
CASSLSLSANTEAFF
TGTGCCAGCAGCTTAAGTCTTTCGGCTAACACTGAAGCTTTCTTT
>TRBD2|TRBV10-3|NA|TRBJ2-1
CANRGGRNEQFF
TGTGCCAACCGGGGGGGACGGAATGAGCAGTTCTTC
>TRBD1|TRBV28|NA|TRBJ1-4
CASSLTGWATNEKLFF
TGTGCCAGCAGTTTGACAGGGTGGGCAACTAATGAAAAACTGTTTTTT
>NA|TRBV2|many|TRBJ1-2
CASSEEAASPGNGYTF
TGTGCCAGCAGTGAAGAGGCCGCCTCCCCGGGGAATGGCTACACCTTC
>NA|TRBV9|NA|TRBJ1-6
CASSVEGSSSPLHF
TGTGCCAGCAGCGTAGAGGGCAGCAGTTCACCCCTCCACTTT
>TRBD2|TRBV9|NA|TRBJ2-7
CASRPPGLAGDGEYF
TGTGCCAGCAGGCCACCGGGGCTTGCGGGGGACGGGGAGTACTTC
>TRBD1|TRBV2|medium-sized|TRBJ2-7
CASSRQGDSYEQYF
TGTGCCAGCAGTCGACAGGGGGACTCCTACGAGCAGTACTTC
>NA|TRBV6-5|NA|TRBJ1-1
CASTLQKGTEAFF
TGTGCCAGCACGTTACAGAAGGGCACTGAAGCTTTCTTT
>TRBD2|TRBV24-1|NA|TRBJ2-5
CATSAVTSGRKETQYF
TGTGCCACCAGTGCCGTGACTAGCGGGAGAAAAGAGACCCAGTACTTC
>NA|TRBV7-9|once|TRBJ1-2
CASSQDRYGVIGGYTF
TGTGCCAGCAGCCAAGATCGGTACGGGGTTATTGGTGGCTACACCTTC
>NA|TRBV29-1|NA|TRBJ1-5
CSVAMEGRNQPQHF
TGCAGCGTTGCCATGGAAGGGAGAAATCAGCCCCAGCATTTT
>NA|TRBV6-5|NA|TRBJ2-6
CASSITWGSGANVLTF
TGTGCCAGCAGCATCACGTGGGGGTCTGGGGCCAACGTCCTGACTTTC
>TRBD1|TRBV2|few|TRBJ2-1
CASRGTGGEQFF
TGTGCCAGCAGAGGAACAGGGGGTGAGCAGTTCTTC
>NA|TRBV2|many|TRBJ2-5
CASSERGETQYF
TGTGCCAGCAGTGAACGAGGGGAGACCCAGTACTTC
>NA|TRBV18|many|TRBJ1-3
CASSPSGSSGNTIYF
TGTGCCAGCTCACCATCGGGGAGCTCTGGAAACACCATATATTTT
>NA|TRBV7-9|many|TRBJ2-7
CASVRDSGYEQYF
TGTGCCAGCGTCCGGGACTCGGGCTACGAGCAGTACTTC
>TRBD1|TRBV19|many|TRBJ1-2
CASSSSLHLGQPINYGYTF
TGTGCCAGTAGTAGTTCGTTACACCTGGGACAGCCGATTAACTATGGCTACACCTTC
>TRBD1|TRBV20-1|once|TRBJ2-3
CSARKFDRATDTQYF
TGCAGTGCTAGAAAATTCGACAGGGCCACAGATACGCAGTATTTT
>NA|TRBV5-1|NA|TRBJ1-1
CASNKEGSWNTEAFF
TGCGCCAGCAACAAGGAGGGGTCTTGGAACACTGAAGCTTTCTTT
>NA|TRBV6-1|NA|TRBJ2-7
CASSTIGWGASPGELYF
TGTGCCAGCAGTACGATCGGATGGGGGGCGAGTCCCGGGGAGCTGTACTTC
>TRBD2|TRBV5-4|NA|TRBJ2-7
CASSPGTSGPPSYEQYF
TGTGCCAGCAGCCCCGGGACTAGCGGGCCCCCCTCCTACGAGCAGTACTTC
>TRBD1|TRBV29-1|NA|TRBJ2-7
CSVEGDRAYEQYF
TGCAGCGTTGAAGGCGACAGGGCCTACGAGCAGTACTTC
>NA|TRBV3-1|once|TRBJ2-6
CAGSQVASAYSEANVPTF
TGTGCCGGCAGCCAAGTGGCCAGCGCTTACTCTGAGGCCAACGTCCCGACTTTC